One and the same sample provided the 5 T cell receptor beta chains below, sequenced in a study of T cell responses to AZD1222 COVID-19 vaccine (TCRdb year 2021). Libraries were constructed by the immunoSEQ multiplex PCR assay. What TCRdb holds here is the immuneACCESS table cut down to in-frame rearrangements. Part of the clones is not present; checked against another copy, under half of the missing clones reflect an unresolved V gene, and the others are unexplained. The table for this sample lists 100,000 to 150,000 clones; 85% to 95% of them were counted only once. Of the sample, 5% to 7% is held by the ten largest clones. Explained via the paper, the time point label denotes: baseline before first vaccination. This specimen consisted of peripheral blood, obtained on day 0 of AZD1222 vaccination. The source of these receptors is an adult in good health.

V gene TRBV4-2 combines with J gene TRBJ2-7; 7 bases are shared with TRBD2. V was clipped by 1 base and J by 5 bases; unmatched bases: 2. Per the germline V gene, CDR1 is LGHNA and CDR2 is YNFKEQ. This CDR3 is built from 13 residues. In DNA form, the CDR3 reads TGTGCCAGCAGCCAAGGGACTAGGAACGAGCAGTACTTC. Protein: CASSQGTRNEQYF.

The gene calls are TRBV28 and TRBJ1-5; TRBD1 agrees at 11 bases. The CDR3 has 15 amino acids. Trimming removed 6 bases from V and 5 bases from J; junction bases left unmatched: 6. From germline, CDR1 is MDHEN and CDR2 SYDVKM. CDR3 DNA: TGTGCCAGCAGAGAGGGGACAGGGGGGGATCAGCCCCAGCATTTT. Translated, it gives CASREGTGGDQPQHF.

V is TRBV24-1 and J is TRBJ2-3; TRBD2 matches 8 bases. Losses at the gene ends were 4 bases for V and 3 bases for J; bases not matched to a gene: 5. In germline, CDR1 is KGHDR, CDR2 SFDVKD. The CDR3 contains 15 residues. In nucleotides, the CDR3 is TGTGCCACCAGTGAATCGACTAGCGTGACAGATACGCAGTATTTT. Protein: CATSESTSVTDTQYF.

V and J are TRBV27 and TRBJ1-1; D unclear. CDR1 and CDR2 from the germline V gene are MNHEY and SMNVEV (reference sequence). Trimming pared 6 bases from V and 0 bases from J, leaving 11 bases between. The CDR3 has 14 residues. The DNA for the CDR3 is TGTGCCAGCAGCCGGGTTGGAATGAACACTGAAGCTTTCTTT. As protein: CASSRVGMNTEAFF.

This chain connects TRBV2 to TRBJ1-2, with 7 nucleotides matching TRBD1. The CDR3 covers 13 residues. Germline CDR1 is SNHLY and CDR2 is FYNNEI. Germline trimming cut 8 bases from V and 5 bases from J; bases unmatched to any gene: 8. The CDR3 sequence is CASGRQGGYGYTF. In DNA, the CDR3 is TGTGCCAGCGGGAGACAGGGTGGGTATGGCTACACCTTC.